A single sample is the source of the 27 T cell receptor beta chains below, sequenced in a study of T cell repertoires in cytomegalovirus infection. Antigens of these TCRs are unknown. TCRdb fed the reads into MiXCR, producing one record per CDR3 protein. The table shows about 310,000 distinct CDR3 sequences, with 20% to 25% occurring only once. The source material was cultured PBMCs, sampled from culture after CMV antigen stimulation. These receptors all come from a human donor in good health (CMV status not recorded). Some clones in this sample may be carry-over from other donors' samples.

This chain links TRBV6-1 with TRBJ2-1, with 13 bases that match TRBD2. Germline loops: CDR1 MNHNS, CDR2 SASEGT. The J segment lost 2 bases and the V segment lost 3 bases, leaving 7 bases of the junction unmatched. CDR3 length: 18 residues. This chain's CDR3 is CASSEGLAGTSTYNEQFF. The CDR3 nucleotides read TGTGCCAGCAGTGAGGGACTAGCGGGAACTTCAACCTACAATGAGCAGTTCTTC.

Details on this clonotype: Its ends do not fully match the called genes, so a read error is possible. The CDR3 DNA follows: TGTGGCAGCAGTCCCAGGGTACCGACCTACGAGCAGTACTTC. Amino acids: CGSSPRVPTYEQYF. V gene TRBV6-2 or TRBV6-3 combines with J gene TRBJ2-7, with D possibly matching TRBD1 (5 bases). This CDR3 is built from 14 residues. Per the germline V gene, CDR1 is MNHEY and CDR2 is SVGEGT.

The chain has TRBV7-3 and TRBJ2-1, with D perhaps assigned TRBD1 or TRBD2 (5 bases each). The CDR3 is 15 amino acids. V was pared by 6 bases and J by 4 bases, with 16 bases between. Germline V gives CDR1 SGHTA, CDR2 FQGTGA. The CDR3 loop reads CASRFSSGLYNEQFF. In nucleotides, the CDR3 is TGTGCCAGCAGATTCTCCTCGGGGCTGTACAATGAGCAGTTCTTC.

This clonotype was recorded a few times. V usage is TRBV7-9 and J usage is TRBJ1-3; 12 bases line up with TRBD1. CDR3 length equals 16 residues. The V segment lost 5 bases and the J segment 2 bases; nucleotides outside the gene matches: 4. Germline V gene lookup returns CDR1 SEHNR and CDR2 FQNEAQ (reference sequence). The CDR3 DNA is TGTGCCAGCAGCACGGGACAGGGGGCAACTGGAAACACCATATATTTT. It yields the protein CASSTGQGATGNTIYF. Full variable domain (rest looked up from reference TRBV7-9 and TRBJ1-3): DTGVSQNPRHKITKRGQNVTFRCDPISEHNRLYWYRQTLGQGPEFLTYFQNEAQLEKSRLLSDRFSAERPKGSFSTLEIQRTEQGDSAMYLCASSTGQGATGNTIYFGEGSWLTVV.

This clonotype has just a few counts. The V gene is TRBV7-3, the J gene TRBJ2-1, with D perhaps matching TRBD1 or TRBD2 (5 bases each). Germline V lookup: CDR1 SGHTA, CDR2 FQGTGA. V lost 6 bases and J lost 6, with 18 bases in between. The CDR3 consists of 15 residues. CDR3 sequence reads: CASSRDRWDVNEQFF. Written as DNA, the CDR3 is TGTGCCAGCAGTCGGGATAGGTGGGACGTCAATGAGCAGTTCTTC.

V usage is TRBV18 and J usage is TRBJ1-4; D unclear. CDR1 KGHSH and CDR2 LQKENI come from the germline V gene. V lost 0 bases to trimming and J lost 5 bases, with 19 bases between them. This CDR3 has 18 amino acids. The chain's CDR3 is CASSPPAGGSYPNEKLFF. CDR3 nucleotides: TGTGCCAGCTCACCACCAGCTGGCGGCTCCTATCCAAATGAAAAACTGTTTTTT.

The chain has TRBV6-2 or TRBV6-3 and TRBJ2-7, with D uncertain. The V and J ends lost 2 bases and 1 base respectively, with 9 bases between them. Germline loops: CDR1 MNHEY, CDR2 SVGEGT. There are 14 residues in the CDR3. The CDR3 bases are TGTGCCAGCAGTTACGACGGCCGATCCTACGAGCAGTACGTC. This translates into CASSYDGRSYEQYV.

This clonotype came up a few times. The chain carries TRBV4-1 and TRBJ2-7; the D is unclear. The germline gives CDR1 MGHRA, CDR2 YSYEKL. The CDR3 contains 15 residues. CDR3 protein: CASRQGPQPNYEQYV. The CDR3 DNA reads as TGCGCCAGCAGGCAAGGGCCCCAGCCAAACTACGAGCAGTACGTC.

The CDR3 nucleotides are TGTGCCAGCAGTTACCCCGGGACTTTCCCCTACGAGCAGTACGTC. This gives the protein CASSYPGTFPYEQYV. The chain employs TRBV6-6 and TRBJ2-7, with a weak D call TRBD2 (6 bases). The CDR3 has 15 amino acids. V lost 2 bases and J 2 bases, leaving 13 bases between the germline ends. Germline CDR1 is MNHNY and CDR2 is SVGAGI (reference sequence).

This clonotype was detected many times. The chain joins TRBV7-2 to TRBJ1-4; TRBD1 is a possible D gene (5 bases). The ends were cut back, 5 bases at V and 8 bases at J, with 18 bases in the middle. CDR1 is SGHTA, CDR2 FQGNSA, per germline. This CDR3 has 15 amino acids. In DNA form, the CDR3 reads TGTGCCAGCAGCCCGGACGGGGCGGGGGACGAAAAACTGTTTTTT. Its protein is CASSPDGAGDEKLFF.

This clonotype was seen ten or more times. This sequence joins TRBV7-6 and TRBJ2-1; the D gene is possibly TRBD2 (6 bases). From germline, CDR1 is SGHVS and CDR2 FNYEAQ. CDR3 size: 17 residues. V was trimmed by 1 base and J by 7 bases, leaving 20 bases between them. In DNA, the CDR3 is TGTGCCAGCAGCTTAGGGCATGGGGGGAGAGGTAGGAATGAGCAGTTCTTC. Its protein product is CASSLGHGGRGRNEQFF.

This clonotype was observed a handful of times. The chain carries TRBV28 and TRBJ2-1, with 10 bases matching TRBD2. CDR3 size: 15 residues. V dropped 8 bases and J dropped 2; count of bases not matched to a gene: 6. Germline lookup yields CDR1 MDHEN and CDR2 SYDVKM. CDR3 residues: CASGLAGGAYNEQFF. CDR3 bases: TGTGCCAGCGGATTAGCGGGAGGCGCCTACAATGAGCAGTTCTTC.

This clonotype was found a few times. The chain joins TRBV28 to TRBJ2-6; 9 positions agree with TRBD1. This CDR3 has 23 residues. V shed 4 bases, J shed 1 base, and the junction held 23 bases outside the gene matches. CDR1 is MDHEN, CDR2 SYDVKM, per germline. The CDR3 sequence: CASSYGLGLTSGTGISGANVLTF. The CDR3 nucleotides are TGTGCCAGCAGTTACGGTCTAGGCCTCACCTCCGGGACAGGGATTTCTGGGGCCAACGTCCTGACTTTC.

The CDR3 is CSARPSGGSGSPYEQYF. The CDR3 region has the DNA TGCAGTGCTAGACCCTCCGGTGGTAGCGGGAGCCCCTACGAGCAGTACTTC. The chain couples TRBV20-1 to TRBJ2-7, with 9 bases matching TRBD2. V lost 2 bases to trimming and J lost 2 bases; unmatched junction nucleotides: 13. The CDR3 covers 17 residues. Germline V lookup: CDR1 DFQATT, CDR2 SNEGSKA (reference sequence).

The chain combines TRBV12-3 or TRBV12-4 with TRBJ2-7, with D possibly being TRBD2 (6 bases). CDR3 length: 14 residues. The V gene lost 5 bases and the J gene lost 5 bases, with 16 bases spanning the gap. The CDR3 DNA reads as TGTGCCAGCAGTAATCGACTAGTGGGGCACGAGCAGTACTTC. Protein sequence: CASSNRLVGHEQYF.

This chain links TRBV19 with TRBJ2-1; 10 positions agree with TRBD2. CDR1 and CDR2 from the germline V gene are LNHDA and SQIVND (reference sequence). V shed 3 bases and J 9 bases; nucleotides not matched to a gene: 5. CDR3 size: 14 residues. The CDR3 DNA reads as TGTGCCAGTAGTATTCTAGCGGGAGTGGCTGAGCAGTTCTTC. It specifies CASSILAGVAEQFF.

The sample holds a few counts of this clonotype. The J gene is TRBJ2-1, the V gene TRBV7-9; no reliable D call. Trimming removed 4 bases from V and 9 bases from J, with 13 bases in between. The CDR3 contains 13 residues. Germline V CDR1 and CDR2: SEHNR, FQNEAQ (reference sequence). The CDR3 here is CASSSKGPGEQFF. The CDR3 DNA is TGTGCCAGCAGCTCCAAAGGACCAGGTGAGCAGTTCTTC. Filled out from reference TRBV7-9 and TRBJ2-1, the complete variable domain reads DTGVSQNPRHKITKRGQNVTFRCDPISEHNRLYWYRQTLGQGPEFLTYFQNEAQLEKSRLLSDRFSAERPKGSFSTLEIQRTEQGDSAMYLCASSSKGPGEQFFGPGTRLTVL.

This rearrangement joins TRBV4-1 to TRBJ1-6, with no clear D. Trimming shortened V by 0 bases and J by 0 bases, and 9 bases separated the two germline ends. CDR1 is MGHRA, CDR2 YSYEKL, per germline. CDR3 size: 17 residues. The DNA for the CDR3 is TGCGCCAGCAGCCAAGATTCTCAGAGCTCCTATAATTCACCCCTCCACTTT. Its protein is CASSQDSQSSYNSPLHF.

V gene TRBV7-2 combines with J gene TRBJ2-2; D uncertain. The CDR3 loop spans 14 amino acids. Germline assignment: CDR1 SGHTA and CDR2 FQGNSA. V lost 3 bases and J 4 bases, leaving 9 bases between the germline ends. CDR3 DNA: TGTGCCAGCAGCTTGAGCCTCAGCACCGGGGAGCTGTTTTTT. Encoded protein: CASSLSLSTGELFF.

This clonotype was detected a few times. The chain couples TRBV28 to TRBJ1-6; D is possibly TRBD1 (5 bases). V was shortened by 5 bases and J by 9 bases, with 17 bases between the two germline ends. Germline CDR1 and CDR2: MDHEN and SYDVKM. This CDR3 has 15 amino acids. CDR3 protein: CASSRGTDASSPLHF. CDR3 DNA: TGTGCCAGCAGTCGAGGGACTGATGCGAGTTCACCCCTCCACTTT. Variable domain in full (rest from reference TRBV28 and TRBJ1-6): DVKVTQSSRYLVKRTGEKVFLECVQDMDHENMFWYRQDPGLGLRLIYFSYDVKMKEKGDIPEGYSVSREKKERFSLILESASTNQTSMYLCASSRGTDASSPLHFGNGTRLTVT.

There are many counts of this clonotype. The chain couples TRBV5-5 to TRBJ1-5; D not resolved. V was cut by 0 bases and J by 4 bases, with 8 bases left in between. From germline, CDR1 is SGHKS and CDR2 YYEKEE (reference sequence). This CDR3 spans 14 amino acids. The CDR3 spells CASSLEQRNQPQHF. The CDR3 nucleotides are TGTGCCAGCAGCTTGGAACAGCGGAATCAGCCCCAGCATTTT.

J is TRBJ1-5 and V is TRBV20-1; D is possibly TRBD1 (6 bases). The CDR3 has 14 residues. V lost 4 bases, J lost 4 bases, and 14 bases lay in between. Per germline, CDR1 DFQATT and CDR2 SNEGSKA (reference sequence). This CDR3 reads CSATSDSENQPQHF. In nucleotides, the CDR3 is TGCAGTGCTACCTCGGACAGCGAGAATCAGCCCCAGCATTTT.

The chain has TRBV27 and TRBJ2-7, with 9 bases lining up with TRBD2. V was clipped by 6 bases and J by 3 bases; unmatched bases: 9. Germline loops: CDR1 MNHEY, CDR2 SMNVEV (reference sequence). This CDR3 comprises 15 residues. CDR3 loop: CASSPFPSGIYEQYF. The CDR3 DNA reads as TGTGCCAGCAGCCCATTCCCTAGCGGGATCTACGAGCAGTACTTC.

This clonotype was seen a handful of times. The genes are TRBV19 and TRBJ2-5; TRBD2 matches at 8 bases. Germline V gene sequence: CDR1 LNHDA, CDR2 SQIVND (reference sequence). V trimming: 3 bases; J trimming: 2 bases; junction bases outside the gene matches: 8. CDR3 length: 16 amino acids. CDR3 in amino acids: CASSISVAGSQETQYF. The CDR3 DNA sequence: TGTGCCAGTAGTATCTCGGTAGCGGGGTCACAAGAGACCCAGTACTTC.

The table lists this clonotype with a few counts. The J gene is TRBJ2-1, the V gene TRBV7-9, with 10 nucleotides matching TRBD2. V trimming: 0 bases; J trimming: 8 bases; junction bases outside the gene matches: 13. The CDR3 runs to 18 residues. The germline gives CDR1 SEHNR, CDR2 FQNEAQ (reference sequence). CDR3 residues: CASSLAGAGGYSSDEQFF. As DNA, the CDR3 is TGTGCCAGCAGCTTAGCGGGAGCGGGAGGGTACTCATCTGATGAGCAGTTCTTC.

The J gene is TRBJ1-4, the V gene TRBV12-3 or TRBV12-4; D unclear. This CDR3 spans 14 amino acids. V was trimmed by 6 bases and J by 0 bases, leaving 8 bases between them. CDR3 coding DNA: TGTGCCAGCAGGGGTGATGCAACTAATGAAAAACTGTTTTTT. Translated, it gives CASRGDATNEKLFF.

There are many counts of this clonotype. In DNA, the CDR3 is TGTGCCAGCAGCCCCCAGGACAGGCCACCCTATCTTGAAGCTTTCTTT. It specifies CASSPQDRPPYLEAFF. This chain uses TRBV7-2 with TRBJ1-1, with 7 bases identical to TRBD1. The J segment lost 7 bases and the V segment lost 5 bases, leaving 16 bases of the junction unmatched. Germline V CDR1 and CDR2: SGHTA, FQGNSA. CDR3 length equals 16 residues.